Sequencing of this TCR beta chain was carried out in a study of CD8+CD57+ T cells in acquired aplastic anemia. Whole-study context: Isolated CD4+ and CD8+ cells, once sorted, yielded DNA averaging about 3.2 ug.

The CDR3 has 15 amino acids. V was clipped by 0 bases and J by 3 bases, with 13 bases between them. Germline assignment: CDR1 DFQATT and CDR2 SNEGSKA (reference sequence). All sequencing subjects had displayed CD8+CD57+ cell expansion on flow cytometry. In all patients, the disease was severe acquired aplastic anemia. Both TCR beta VDJ combination and CDR3 sequence profiling were carried out. Genomic DNA was the template for this profiling. In TCRdb, the reads were re-called with MiXCR into one record per CDR3 protein. The repertoire holds 120,000 or so distinct CDR3 sequences, with about 40% as singletons. This clonotype was seen at least ten times.

The chain couples TRBV20-1 to TRBJ2-3; D tentatively fits TRBD1 or TRBD2 (6 bases each). This TCR derives from a human donor with aplastic anemia. The sequencing input was sorted CD4+, CD8+, or CD8+CD57+ T cells (not recorded which) from PBMCs. CDR3 amino acids: CSARDGGQGTDTQYF. CDR3 nucleotide sequence: TGCAGTGCTAGAGATGGGGGGCAGGGTACAGATACGCAGTATTTT.